The 20 T cell receptor beta chains reported below all come from one sample, sequenced in a study of T cells expressing NK-cell markers. With the 5' RACE reads reprocessed, TCRdb shows one record per CDR3 protein and no DNA. The sample has about 540,000 distinct CDR3 sequences, and its top ten clones hold approximately 3.6%. Sequencing input: blood T cells: a sorted CD56 or NKG2C T cell subset, CD4+ or CD8+ T cells, or bulk PBMC T cells (not recorded which). The origin of the receptors is a man in his late teens or twenties in good health.

The chain couples TRBV12-3 or TRBV12-4 to TRBJ2-1; TCRdb's D call of TRBD1 is untestable without DNA. CDR3 size: 14 residues. CDR3 residues: CASSSKTGAGEQFF.

The chain joins TRBV4-1 to TRBJ2-5; the D gene TCRdb calls, TRBD1, cannot be checked with no DNA. Per germline, CDR1 MGHRA and CDR2 YSYEKL. The CDR3 totals 17 residues. The CDR3 sequence: CASSQDGVPAPEETQYF.

V gene TRBV20-1 combines with J gene TRBJ2-1; TCRdb calls TRBD2, which cannot be checked without DNA. There are 16 residues in the CDR3. Germline CDR1 DFQATT, CDR2 SNEGSKA (reference sequence). CDR3 in amino acids: CSAPLAGGYGNNEQFF.

The rearrangement uses TRBV5-1 and TRBJ2-2; TCRdb's D call, TRBD2, is unchecked because there is no DNA. The CDR3 length is 17 residues. In germline, CDR1 is SGHRS, CDR2 YFSETQ. The CDR3 sequence is CASSLDPPSGNTGELFF.

The chain has TRBV20-1 and TRBJ1-5. This CDR3 is built from 13 residues. The germline V gene has CDR1 DFQATT and CDR2 SNEGSKA (reference sequence). The CDR3 region is CSARGGRSQPQHF.

The CDR3 reads CSADPFAGRDRVTKTQYF. The chain carries TRBV20-1 and TRBJ2-5; TCRdb's D gene call, TRBD1, goes unchecked for lack of DNA. CDR1 is DFQATT, CDR2 SNEGSKA, per germline (reference sequence). The CDR3 runs 18 residues.

J is TRBJ1-4 and V is TRBV12-3 or TRBV12-4; TCRdb selects TRBD1, and the lack of DNA leaves this call unchecked. The CDR3 loop spans 15 amino acids. This CDR3 reads CASSPPDRENEKLFF.

This chain uses TRBV5-1 with TRBJ2-3; the D call from TCRdb, TRBD2, cannot be confirmed without DNA. CDR3 length: 15 residues. CDR1 SGHRS and CDR2 YFSETQ come from the germline V gene. CDR3 sequence: CASSSDPLSTDTQYF.

The chain joins TRBV6-2 or TRBV6-3 to TRBJ2-5; the TCRdb call, TRBD1, lacks DNA for checking. Germline CDR1 MNHEY, CDR2 SVGEGT. There are 16 residues in the CDR3. CDR3 protein: CASSWAGTAWGETQYF.

This chain links TRBV6-5 with TRBJ2-2; TCRdb lists TRBD2, though no DNA is available to test this call. Per germline, CDR1 MNHEY and CDR2 SVGAGI. The CDR3 contains 17 residues. The chain's CDR3 is CASSYNPGLARTGELFF.

The chain combines TRBV7-8 with TRBJ2-5; TCRdb's D gene call, TRBD1, goes unchecked for lack of DNA. The CDR3 runs to 15 residues. Germline-derived CDR1 and CDR2 are SGHVS and FQNEAQ. CDR3: CASSLILGARETQYF.

The chain's CDR3 is CASSPWGAGSSPTNTGELFF. The rearrangement links TRBV11-2 to TRBJ2-2; TCRdb's D call of TRBD1 is untestable without DNA. CDR1 SGHAT and CDR2 FQNNGV come from the germline V gene. This CDR3 region has 20 residues.

The chain combines TRBV27 with TRBJ2-7; the D call from TCRdb, TRBD2, cannot be confirmed without DNA. Germline V gene sequence: CDR1 MNHEY, CDR2 SMNVEV (reference sequence). The CDR3 loop spans 17 amino acids. This CDR3 reads CASSLLALKGGSYEQYF.

The CDR3 spells CSAKPRNADTQYF. The V gene is TRBV20-1, the J gene TRBJ2-3. This CDR3 is 13 amino acids long. Germline V gene lookup returns CDR1 DFQATT and CDR2 SNEGSKA (reference sequence).

The chain couples TRBV15 to TRBJ2-7; with no DNA, the TCRdb D assignment of TRBD1 cannot be verified. CDR1 and CDR2 from the germline V gene are LNHNV and YYDKDF (reference sequence). The CDR3 loop spans 16 amino acids. CDR3 residues: CATSRDQGIATYEQYF.

V is TRBV11-2 and J is TRBJ2-5; TCRdb's assignment of TRBD2 cannot be checked, as there is no DNA. The CDR3 has 16 residues. Germline V gene lookup returns CDR1 SGHAT and CDR2 FQNNGV. CDR3 sequence reads: CASSLISGAFQETQYF.

V and J are TRBV29-1 and TRBJ2-1; TCRdb outputs TRBD2, but without DNA this stays unchecked. The CDR3 contains 15 residues. CDR1 is SQVTM, CDR2 ANQGSEA, per germline. The CDR3: CSVFPLAGDYNEQFF.

The rearrangement joins TRBV5-1 to TRBJ2-7; TCRdb indicates TRBD1, and absent DNA this call remains unverified. Germline V gene lookup returns CDR1 SGHRS and CDR2 YFSETQ. This CDR3 is built from 13 residues. This chain's CDR3 is CASSFDRAYEQYF.

CDR3 residues: CASGGMDRGEDEQFF. The chain links TRBV12-5 to TRBJ2-1; TCRdb designates TRBD1, a call that cannot be tested without DNA. CDR1 LGHNT and CDR2 FRNRAP come from the germline V gene. The CDR3 consists of 15 residues.

The gene calls are TRBV28 and TRBJ2-7; TCRdb lists TRBD2, though no DNA is available to test this call. The CDR3 is 15 residues long. Germline V CDR1 and CDR2: MDHEN, SYDVKM. The CDR3 spells CASRQIGLAYYEQYF.